The present TCR beta chain was sequenced within a study of blood T cell repertoires in COVID-19. Per the original data handling: Estimation of nucleated cell counts was performed using reference gene primer amplification. Assay: immunoSEQ multiplex PCR; the TCRdb copy retains only in-frame clones and omits some. V, J and clone size were drawn from that table, and D and trimming were deduced from the DNA. The sample contains around 94,000 clones, approximately 86% of which appear only once. This clone appeared a few times. This TCR was recovered from a man aged 50-60 years with active or convalescent COVID-19. The sequencing sample was made of peripheral blood.

The CDR3 reads CASSLQGAEHTIYF. CDR3 coding DNA: TGTGCCAGCAGTCTACAGGGGGCCGAACACACCATATATTTT. This sequence joins TRBV28 and TRBJ1-3; 9 bases agree with TRBD1. Germline CDR1 is MDHEN and CDR2 is SYDVKM. The CDR3 totals 14 residues. V lost 5 bases and J lost 8; bases outside the gene matches: 7.